By share of the sample, the clone carrying this T cell receptor (beta chain) is medium-sized. Its target is not known. The data originate from a study of prognosis after radiotherapy for stage I lung cancer. As for the study in general: Radiotherapy was followed by distant metastases in four patients, which appeared at a median of 7 months; about 14 patients showed no significant progression. Study-wide results and limits: Lower Shannon entropy after stereotactic body radiation therapy was observed in patients who went on to develop distant metastases.

The V gene's germline CDR1 is MNHEY and CDR2 SVGAGI. The CDR3 runs to 16 residues. Unmatched junction bases numbered 6, after V lost 2 bases and J lost 5 bases. Two-round multiplex PCR, the amplification method, yielded TCR beta CDR3 from genomic DNA. Amplification in first-round PCR relied on primers specific to each TRBV and TRBJ gene. TCRdb called the multiplex PCR reads again in MiXCR, with one record for every CDR3 protein. The sample consists of more than 20,000 distinct CDR3 sequences, about 40% of them appearing once. The chain joins TRBV6-5 to TRBJ1-2, with 12 bases that match TRBD1. The sample consisted of PBMCs, taken before or after stereotactic body radiation therapy (not recorded which). The receptor's source is a donor over 45 with non-small cell lung cancer. The CDR3 reads CASSYGTGGPHYGYTF. Here the CDR3 DNA reads TGTGCCAGCAGTTACGGGACAGGGGGCCCCCATTATGGCTACACCTTC.